The 19 T cell receptor beta chains in this list originate from one sample, sequenced in a study of Graves' ophthalmopathy and Graves' hyperthyroidism. RNA transcripts were the source from which TCR beta CDR3 regions were amplified. The first-round RT-PCR employed HTBI primers together with the Qiagen OneStep RT-PCR kit. A multiplex PCR was then performed as the second round. TCRdb recomputed calls from the multiplex PCR reads with MiXCR, one row per CDR3 protein. The sample includes around 590,000 distinct CDR3 sequences, roughly 39% of them seen just once. Sequenced: peripheral blood or thyroid tissue (not recorded which). All receptors come from an adult man with Graves' hyperthyroidism.

V and J are TRBV11-2 and TRBJ2-7; 7 bases are shared with TRBD1. CDR3 size: 16 residues. Germline V gene lookup returns CDR1 SGHAT and CDR2 FQNNGV. Losses at the gene ends were 5 bases for V and 1 base for J; bases not matched to a gene: 11. The CDR3 sequence is CASSVNAGTASYEQYF. The CDR3 DNA reads as TGTGCCAGCAGCGTAAATGCCGGGACAGCTTCCTACGAGCAGTACTTC.

This chain uses TRBV7-3 with TRBJ1-4; TRBD1 matches 9 bases. V lost 2 bases and J lost 14; bases outside the gene matches: 9. This CDR3 region has 14 residues. Germline loops: CDR1 SGHTA, CDR2 FQGTGA. This chain's CDR3 is CASSLGTGTSELFF. The CDR3, as DNA: TGTGCCAGCAGCTTAGGGACAGGGACTTCAGAGCTGTTTTTT. Full variable domain (outside the CDR3, taken from reference TRBV7-3 and TRBJ1-4): GAGVSQTPSNKVTEKGKYVELRCDPISGHTALYWYRQSLGQGPEFLIYFQGTGAADDSGLPNDRFFAVRPEGSVSTLKIQRTERGDSAVYLCASSLGTGTSELFFGSGTQLSVL.

The chain joins TRBV30 to TRBJ1-1; no definite D call. Trimming removed 2 bases at V and 1 base at J, with 5 bases between. The CDR3 is 12 amino acids. Germline V gene lookup returns CDR1 GTSNPN and CDR2 SVGIG (reference sequence). The CDR3 reads CAWSPSNTEAFF. CDR3 in DNA: TGTGCCTGGAGTCCATCGAACACTGAAGCTTTCTTT.

This clonotype was detected many times. The chain uses TRBV5-1 and TRBJ2-7; D ambiguous. The V end lost 0 bases, the J end lost 2 bases, and 6 bases lay between the germline ends. The CDR3 consists of 13 residues. Looked up from germline, CDR1 is SGHRS and CDR2 is YFSETQ. This CDR3 is CASSLAATYEQYF. The CDR3 DNA sequence: TGCGCCAGCAGCTTGGCCGCGACCTACGAGCAGTACTTC. Variable domain in full (rest from reference TRBV5-1 and TRBJ2-7): KAGVTQTPRYLIKTRGQQVTLSCSPISGHRSVSWYQQTPGQGLQFLFEYFSETQRNKGNFPGRFSGRQFSNSRSEMNVSTLELGDSALYLCASSLAATYEQYFGPGTRLTVT.

V gene TRBV14 combines with J gene TRBJ1-2; D is uncertain. Trimming cost V 3 bases and J 8 bases, with 10 bases left between them. The CDR3 runs to 12 residues. Germline CDR1 SGHDN, CDR2 FVKESK. The DNA for the CDR3 is TGTGCCAGCAGCCACAGGATGGTGGGCTACACCTTC. Its translation is CASSHRMVGYTF.

This clonotype was counted at least ten times. The chain employs TRBV7-9 and TRBJ2-7; 9 bases are shared with TRBD2. The junction had 7 bases not matched to a gene; V was cut back by 3 bases and J by 1 base. Germline CDR1 reads SEHNR; CDR2 reads FQNEAQ (reference sequence). CDR3 size: 16 residues. As DNA, the CDR3 is TGTGCCAGCAGCTTTCGGAGCGGGAGGAAGTCCTACGAGCAGTACTTC. It is translated as CASSFRSGRKSYEQYF. Supplemented by reference TRBV7-9 and TRBJ2-7, the full variable domain reads DTGVSQNPRHKITKRGQNVTFRCDPISEHNRLYWYRQTLGQGPEFLTYFQNEAQLEKSRLLSDRFSAERPKGSFSTLEIQRTEQGDSAMYLCASSFRSGRKSYEQYFGPGTRLTVT.

This clonotype turned up a few times. The chain is built from TRBV7-2 and TRBJ2-7; 8 nucleotides agree with TRBD1. J was trimmed by 2 bases and V by 6 bases; bases with no gene match: 12. Germline CDR1 SGHTA, CDR2 FQGNSA. This CDR3 has 16 residues. Here the CDR3 DNA reads TGTGCCAGCAGTTTCCTCGGACAGGGCCTGACCTACGAGCAGTACTTC. Translating gives CASSFLGQGLTYEQYF.

This clonotype was seen at least ten times. This sequence joins TRBV29-1 and TRBJ2-7; D might be TRBD1 (6 bases). Germline V gene data show CDR1 as SQVTM and CDR2 as ANQGSEA. The CDR3 extends over 11 amino acids. V was trimmed by 7 bases and J by 3 bases, leaving 10 bases between them. CDR3 in amino acids: CSAGQIYEQYF. The CDR3 DNA reads TGCAGCGCCGGACAGATCTACGAGCAGTACTTC.

Concerning this clonotype itself: This may stem from a read error, because a much larger clone lies one nucleotide away. The J gene is TRBJ2-5, the V gene TRBV19; 8 bases align to TRBD1. This CDR3 is 13 amino acids long. V was clipped by 8 bases and J by 11 bases; unmatched bases: 13. Germline loops: CDR1 LNHDA, CDR2 SQIVND (reference sequence). This CDR3 reads CASGSGGRQEQYF. CDR3 in DNA: TGTGCCAGTGGTTCAGGGGGCAGACAAGAGCAGTACTTC.

This clonotype has only a few counts. V is TRBV30 and J is TRBJ2-7; D gene ambiguous. This CDR3 has 11 residues. V was trimmed by 1 base and J by 0 bases, leaving 1 base between them. Germline V gene data show CDR1 as GTSNPN and CDR2 as SVGIG (reference sequence). This CDR3 is CAWSASYEQYF. The CDR3, as DNA: TGTGCCTGGAGTGCCTCCTACGAGCAGTACTTC.

This chain joins TRBV29-1 and TRBJ1-4, with D tentatively TRBD1 (6 bases). The V end was cut by 7 bases, the J end by 8 bases, with 20 bases between. The CDR3 loop spans 14 amino acids. Germline assignment: CDR1 SQVTM and CDR2 ANQGSEA. The CDR3 nucleotides read TGCAGCGCCGGACTCAGGGGACCGGAGGAAAAACTGTTTTTT. Its protein product is CSAGLRGPEEKLFF.

The chain has TRBV28 and TRBJ2-7; no firm D call. V was cut by 3 bases and J by 4 bases, with 13 bases left in between. This CDR3 has 14 amino acids. Germline CDR1 is MDHEN and CDR2 is SYDVKM. The CDR3, as DNA: TGTGCCAGCAGTTTGGAGCTACTACAATACGAGCAGTACTTC. Translated: CASSLELLQYEQYF.

This clonotype was observed at least ten times. The chain is built from TRBV15 and TRBJ1-2; D is unresolved. The germline V and J ends were trimmed by 0 bases and 8 bases, with 13 bases remaining between them. The CDR3 is 14 residues long. The germline CDR1 and CDR2 sequences are LNHNV and YYDKDF (reference sequence). The CDR3 DNA reads as TGTGCCACCAGCAGAGACCGGGGAACGGGAGGCTACACCTTC. Encoded protein: CATSRDRGTGGYTF.

Concerning this clonotype itself: Its ends do not fully match the called genes, so a read error is possible. The J gene is TRBJ1-1, the V gene TRBV20-1, with D unresolved. Germline V gene lookup returns CDR1 DFQATT and CDR2 SNEGSKA (reference sequence). The CDR3 contains 12 residues. The CDR3 here is CSATRVNTEAFF. The CDR3 DNA follows: TGCAGTGCTACAAGGGTGAACACTGAAGCTTTCTTC.

On this clonotype: A read error may be the cause here, since a much bigger clone is one base away. This CDR3 is missing its conserved last phenylalanine or tryptophan, likely due to a read error. The V call is TRBV5-1, the J call TRBJ1-1, with 7 bases fitting TRBD1. This CDR3 comprises 15 residues. CDR1 and CDR2 from the germline V gene are SGHRS and YFSETQ. V gave up 4 bases and J gave up 0 bases; unmatched junction bases: 6. The CDR3 DNA is TGCGCCAGCAGCGCGCAGGGGGGGATGAACACTGAAGCTTTCCTT. Amino acids: CASSAQGGMNTEAFL.

This clonotype was counted many times. The chain's CDR3 is CASSIVAALGGYTF. The CDR3 region has the DNA TGTGCCAGTAGTATTGTGGCAGCCCTTGGGGGCTACACCTTC. The rearrangement links TRBV19 to TRBJ1-2; D remains ambiguous. Germline assignment: CDR1 LNHDA and CDR2 SQIVND (reference sequence). The V end lost 3 bases, the J end lost 8 bases, and 16 bases lay between the germline ends. This CDR3 is 14 amino acids long.

The chain joins TRBV27 to TRBJ1-4, with TRBD1 matching 7 bases. CDR1 is MNHEY, CDR2 SMNVEV, per germline (reference sequence). The CDR3 sequence is 17 residues long. The junction had 11 bases not matched to a gene; V was cut back by 0 bases and J by 7 bases. The CDR3 DNA reads TGTGCCAGCAGTTTATCGAGGGACAGCGAAAAGAGTGAAAAACTGTTTTTT. Translation gives CASSLSRDSEKSEKLFF.

The sample holds many counts of this clonotype. The J gene is TRBJ2-5, the V gene TRBV6-2 or TRBV6-3; D is unclear. V was pared by 6 bases and J by 5 bases, with 7 bases between. In germline, CDR1 is MNHEY, CDR2 SVGEGT. This CDR3 has 11 amino acids. The CDR3 sequence is CASSPSETQYF. DNA of the CDR3: TGTGCCAGCAGCCCGTCGGAGACCCAGTACTTC.

The chain combines TRBV20-1 with TRBJ2-2; D perhaps matches TRBD1 (6 bases). This CDR3 region has 14 residues. CDR1 is DFQATT and CDR2 is SNEGSKA in the germline V gene (reference sequence). V was trimmed by 2 bases and J by 4 bases, leaving 11 bases between them. The CDR3 DNA follows: TGCAGTGCTAGAATTGAGACAGGCACCGGGGAGCTGTTTTTT. This sequence encodes CSARIETGTGELFF.